The 23 T cell receptor beta chains listed next were all sequenced from one sample in a study of blood T cell repertoires in COVID-19. The protocol was immunoSEQ multiplex PCR, while the TCRdb copy is restricted to in-frame clones and leaves out a portion. The table has about 180,000 clones, about 84% seen once. The specimen sequenced was PBMCs or T cells enriched from blood (not recorded which). The receptors derive from a young woman who had recovered from COVID-19.

The chain carries TRBV28 and TRBJ1-1; 9 positions agree with TRBD1. CDR3 size: 17 residues. In germline, CDR1 is MDHEN, CDR2 SYDVKM. V was pared by 3 bases and J by 4 bases, with 12 bases of the junction left unmatched. The CDR3 DNA sequence: TGTGCCAGCAGTTTGGGGCGGACAGGGGACGGTATCACTGAAGCTTTCTTT. This codes for CASSLGRTGDGITEAFF.

V is TRBV11-2 and J is TRBJ2-2; TRBD2 is a possible D gene (5 bases). Germline V gene lookup returns CDR1 SGHAT and CDR2 FQNNGV. The CDR3 consists of 15 residues. Trimming left V 5 bases short and J 6 bases short, with 16 bases between. CDR3 nucleotides: TGTGCCAGCAGCCCCTTTAGGCGGGCCGCCGGGGAGCTGTTTTTT. As protein: CASSPFRRAAGELFF.

The V gene is TRBV7-8, the J gene TRBJ2-5, with 11 bases lining up with TRBD1. With V trimmed by 6 bases and J by 3 bases, 3 bases remained unmatched. Germline V CDR1 and CDR2: SGHVS, FQNEAQ. The CDR3 consists of 14 residues. The CDR3 region is CASSRDRGKETQYF. The DNA of the CDR3 is TGTGCCAGCAGTCGGGACAGGGGGAAAGAGACCCAGTACTTC.

This chain uses TRBV28 with TRBJ2-1; 9 bases agree with TRBD1. V shed 6 bases and J 11 bases; nucleotides not matched to a gene: 8. Germline V gene data show CDR1 as MDHEN and CDR2 as SYDVKM. The CDR3 covers 13 residues. The CDR3 region has the DNA TGTGCCAGCAGGCCCGGGACAGGGTCCCAGCAGTTCTTC. Its protein product is CASRPGTGSQQFF. The variable domain in full, completed from reference TRBV28 and TRBJ2-1, reads DVKVTQSSRYLVKRTGEKVFLECVQDMDHENMFWYRQDPGLGLRLIYFSYDVKMKEKGDIPEGYSVSREKKERFSLILESASTNQTSMYLCASRPGTGSQQFFGPGTRLTVL.

V is TRBV3-1 (or the pseudogene TRBV3-2) and J is TRBJ2-1, with 14 positions matching TRBD2. Trimming cost V 2 bases and J 8 bases; bases outside gene matches: 11. Germline V gives CDR1 LGHDT, CDR2 YNNKEL (reference sequence). The CDR3 sequence is 18 residues long. The CDR3 DNA reads as TGTGCCAGCAGCCAATCCCGGGGACTAGCGGGGGCCTCCGATGAGCAGTTCTTC. Protein sequence: CASSQSRGLAGASDEQFF.

The V and J genes are TRBV27 and TRBJ2-2; D gene unclear. The V gene's germline CDR1 is MNHEY and CDR2 SMNVEV (reference sequence). Trimming took off 3 bases at V and 1 base at J, with 6 bases between the two ends. The CDR3 is 14 residues long. This CDR3 is CASSLTGNTGELFF. In nucleotides, the CDR3 is TGTGCCAGCAGTTTGACGGGGAACACCGGGGAGCTGTTTTTT.

The J gene is TRBJ1-2, the V gene TRBV6-2 or TRBV6-3, with D unresolved. Trimming pared 6 bases from V and 5 bases from J, leaving 13 bases between. Per germline, CDR1 MNHEY and CDR2 SVGEGT. This CDR3 is built from 13 residues. The CDR3 bases are TGTGCCAGCAGCGACCCGGAGTCATATGGCTACACCTTC. As protein: CASSDPESYGYTF.

The chain uses TRBV7-9 and TRBJ2-7; 10 bases align to TRBD1. V lost 4 bases and J lost 7; bases outside the gene matches: 7. Germline lookup yields CDR1 SEHNR and CDR2 FQNEAQ (reference sequence). CDR3 length: 14 residues. DNA of the CDR3: TGTGCCAGCAGCTCAGGGACAGGGGCTTGGGAGCAGTACTTC. Its translation: CASSSGTGAWEQYF.

This chain connects TRBV10-2 to TRBJ2-1, with 13 bases that match TRBD2. CDR1 is WSHSY and CDR2 is SAAADI in the germline V gene. The trim removed 10 bases at V and 7 bases at J, leaving 7 bases unmatched. The CDR3 spans 14 residues. The CDR3 sequence is CANGLAGVDNEQFF. The CDR3 region has the DNA TGCGCCAATGGACTAGCGGGAGTTGATAATGAGCAGTTCTTC.

The gene calls are TRBV29-1 and TRBJ2-7; 11 nucleotides align to TRBD2. CDR1 is SQVTM, CDR2 ANQGSEA, per germline. V lost 0 bases and J lost 5; bases outside the gene matches: 6. This CDR3 is 15 amino acids long. The CDR3 sequence: CSVEDQALAGDEQYF. As DNA, the CDR3 is TGCAGCGTTGAAGATCAGGCACTAGCGGGAGACGAGCAGTACTTC.

This sequence joins TRBV7-9 and TRBJ2-7, with 11 bases fitting TRBD2. V lost 2 bases and J lost 6; bases outside the gene matches: 6. The CDR3 spans 15 residues. CDR1 and CDR2 (germline): SEHNR, FQNEAQ (reference sequence). The CDR3 nucleotides read TGTGCCAGCAGCTTAACACCGGGACTAGCGGTCGAGCAGTACTTC. It translates to CASSLTPGLAVEQYF.

The chain combines TRBV7-6 with TRBJ2-7; 7 nucleotides line up with TRBD2. This CDR3 has 14 amino acids. Germline lookup yields CDR1 SGHVS and CDR2 FNYEAQ. V trimming: 5 bases; J trimming: 4 bases; junction bases outside the gene matches: 8. The CDR3 region is CASSQGLVPYEQYF. The CDR3 DNA reads as TGTGCCAGCAGCCAAGGACTAGTGCCATACGAGCAGTACTTC.

The genes are TRBV9 and TRBJ2-5; TRBD1 might be the D (6 bases). V gave up 0 bases and J gave up 0 bases, with 12 bases separating them. Germline V gene data show CDR1 as SGDLS and CDR2 as YYNGEE. The CDR3 covers 16 residues. CDR3 in amino acids: CASSVGGQGYQETQYF. The CDR3 bases are TGTGCCAGCAGCGTAGGGGGGCAGGGATACCAAGAGACCCAGTACTTC.

The gene calls are TRBV5-6 and TRBJ2-7; perhaps TRBD1 as D (6 bases). Germline V CDR1 and CDR2: SGHDT, YYEEEE. The CDR3 runs 14 residues. Trimming stripped 0 bases from V and 0 bases from J, with 7 bases between. The CDR3 DNA reads as TGTGCCAGCAGCTTGGGGACAGTCTCCTACGAGCAGTACTTC. Amino acids: CASSLGTVSYEQYF.

The chain combines TRBV30 with TRBJ1-6; the D gene is possibly TRBD1 (5 bases). The CDR3 runs 13 residues. V was trimmed by 2 bases and J by 10 bases, leaving 12 bases between them. Germline lookup yields CDR1 GTSNPN and CDR2 SVGIG (reference sequence). CDR3 loop: CAWSRRGESPLHF. For the CDR3, the DNA is TGTGCCTGGAGTCGGAGGGGAGAATCACCCCTCCACTTT.

The V call is TRBV5-8, the J call TRBJ2-1; no reliable D call. The germline gives CDR1 SGHTS, CDR2 YDEGEE. The CDR3 consists of 13 residues. V gave up 2 bases and J gave up 4 bases, with 7 bases separating them. As DNA, the CDR3 is TGTGCCAGCAGCTTTGTAACTTACAATGAGCAGTTCTTC. This gives the protein CASSFVTYNEQFF.

V gene TRBV2 combines with J gene TRBJ2-5, with a possible D match to TRBD2 (6 bases). With 4 bases removed from V and 0 bases from J, the gap between germline ends came to 9 bases. CDR1 is SNHLY and CDR2 is FYNNEI in the germline V gene. CDR3 length: 14 residues. The CDR3 coding sequence is TGTGCCAGCAGTGTGGGGGGAAACCAAGAGACCCAGTACTTC. It translates to CASSVGGNQETQYF.

The chain combines TRBV5-4 with TRBJ2-7; D is possibly TRBD2 (5 bases). The CDR3 has 15 residues. In germline, CDR1 is SGHNT, CDR2 YYREEE (reference sequence). Trimming pared 1 base from V and 3 bases from J, leaving 14 bases between. CDR3: CASSLKTSGDYEQYF. The CDR3 nucleotides read TGTGCCAGCAGCTTGAAGACGAGCGGAGACTACGAGCAGTACTTC.

V gene TRBV11-3 combines with J gene TRBJ2-1; 15 bases agree with TRBD2. The CDR3 contains 17 residues. V lost 3 bases and J lost 2; bases outside the gene matches: 2. Germline lookup yields CDR1 SGHNT and CDR2 YENEEA. The CDR3 DNA is TGTGCCAGCAGCTTGGGACTAGCGGGGGGTCCCTACAATGAGCAGTTCTTC. Amino acid sequence: CASSLGLAGGPYNEQFF.

A single count supports this clone. V gene TRBV5-1 combines with J gene TRBJ1-6, with TRBD1 as a possible D gene (6 bases). V was trimmed by 3 bases and J by 6 bases, leaving 16 bases between them. Germline lookup yields CDR1 SGHRS and CDR2 YFSETQ. The length of the CDR3 is 16 residues. The CDR3 spells CASSWTSGQPNSPLHF. CDR3 bases: TGCGCCAGCAGCTGGACGTCAGGACAGCCTAATTCACCCCTCCACTTT.

The J gene is TRBJ1-2, the V gene TRBV5-4; TRBD1 agrees at 8 bases. Germline V gene lookup returns CDR1 SGHNT and CDR2 YYREEE (reference sequence). This CDR3 comprises 14 residues. The trim removed 0 bases at V and 5 bases at J, leaving 3 bases unmatched. CDR3 in DNA: TGTGCCAGCAGCTTGGGGACAGGGCCTTATGGCTACACCTTC. Protein product: CASSLGTGPYGYTF.

V is TRBV19 and J is TRBJ1-3; weak D call: TRBD1 (6 bases). This CDR3 is built from 12 residues. Germline CDR1 LNHDA, CDR2 SQIVND (reference sequence). Trimming left V 9 bases short and J 8 bases short, with 14 bases between. For the CDR3, the DNA is TGTGCCAGCACAGGGAGCGGCGACACCATATATTTT. Encoded protein: CASTGSGDTIYF. Full variable domain (rest looked up from reference TRBV19 and TRBJ1-3): DGGITQSPKYLFRKEGQNVTLSCEQNLNHDAMYWYRQDPGQGLRLIYYSQIVNDFQKGDIAEGYSVSREKKESFPLTVTSAQKNPTAFYLCASTGSGDTIYFGEGSWLTVV.

This sequence joins TRBV4-1 and TRBJ2-1; TRBD1 aligns across 8 bases. V dropped 3 bases and J dropped 6; count of bases not matched to a gene: 4. Germline V lookup: CDR1 MGHRA, CDR2 YSYEKL. The length of the CDR3 is 14 residues. The CDR3 sequence: CASSHRTGFNEQFF. The CDR3 DNA sequence: TGCGCCAGCAGCCACCGGACAGGGTTCAATGAGCAGTTCTTC.